The sequence of this T cell receptor (beta chain) was determined in a study of blood T cell repertoires in COVID-19. Study-level background: Both acute and convalescent COVID-19 samples were obtained from the United States, Italy and Spain. Sample material is recorded as cDNA or gDNA derived from T cells, B-cell-depleted T cells, or PBMCs.

This clone was counted a single time. In the authors' methods: Counts of nucleated cells, estimated from reference gene primer amplification, were obtained. The method was immunoSEQ multiplex PCR; TCRdb's version includes in-frame clones alone and lacks a portion of them. D and trimming come from the DNA, and the V and J calls and clone size come from that table. Of about 120,000 clones listed, over 70% were seen once; the top ten hold about 1.6%. In germline, CDR1 is SGHTA, CDR2 FQGNSA. The CDR3 has 15 amino acids. V gave up 2 bases and J gave up 1 base, with 6 bases separating them. The sample comprised peripheral blood. This TCR came from a middle-aged man with acute or convalescent COVID-19. The chain uses TRBV7-2 and TRBJ2-6; no reliable D call. The CDR3, as DNA: TGTGCCAGCAGCTTAAGAGCATCTGGGGCCAACGTCCTGACTTTC. Protein product: CASSLRASGANVLTF.